A selection of T cell receptor beta chains follows, all from one sample in a study of shared clonotypes between healthy human individuals. Assay: immunoSEQ multiplex PCR; the TCRdb copy retains only in-frame clones and omits some. The sample lists millions of clones; about 95% were seen once. Material for sequencing was naive CD8+ T cells sorted from blood. The source of these receptors is a man aged 18 to 30 in good health. Each CDR3 is given with its conserved first and last residue. D genes are given only for firm matches. Not every row has a clone size; where given, it reads once, few, many or a size class.

>TRBV27|once|TRBD1|TRBJ2-7
TGTGCCAGCAGTTCCTTCCCCCCGGGACAGGGGGGGGAGCAGTACTTC
CASSSFPPGQGGEQYF
>TRBV5-8|-|-|TRBJ2-7
TGTGCCAGCAGCCCCAGGTTGGACGAGCAGTACTTC
CASSPRLDEQYF
>TRBV11-1|-|-|TRBJ2-7
TGTGCCAGCAGCCCCGACGGAGGGATCTCCTACGAGCAGTACTTC
CASSPDGGISYEQYF
>TRBV7-6|-|TRBD2|TRBJ2-1
TGTGCCAGCAGCTTAGAAGGAGCTAGCGGTTACAATGAGCAGTTCTTC
CASSLEGASGYNEQFF
>TRBV6-1|-|TRBD1|TRBJ2-7
TGTGCCACCAAACCGGGACAGGGCCCCTACGAGCAGTACTTC
CATKPGQGPYEQYF
>TRBV4-1|-|TRBD1|TRBJ1-2
TGCGCCAGCAGCCAAGTCATGGGGGACAGGACCTATGGCTACACCTTC
CASSQVMGDRTYGYTF
>TRBV6-5|few|-|TRBJ1-6
TGTGCCAGCAGCTCCCAGGGGTATAATTCACCCCTCCACTTT
CASSSQGYNSPLHF
>TRBV19|-|-|TRBJ2-7
TGTGCCAGTAGTATATTCGGGAACTCCTACGAGCAGTACTTC
CASSIFGNSYEQYF
>TRBV7-2|-|-|TRBJ2-3
TGTGCCAGCAGCGCGCTTTGGGTTAGCACAGATACGCAGTATTTT
CASSALWVSTDTQYF
>TRBV28|-|TRBD1|TRBJ1-2
TGTGCCAGCACCTCGGACAGGGCAAACTATGGCTACACCTTC
CASTSDRANYGYTF
>TRBV15|-|TRBD1|TRBJ1-4
TGTGCCACCGAGGACAGGGGGGAGTTGAATGAAAAACTGTTTTTT
CATEDRGELNEKLFF
>TRBV9|-|TRBD2|TRBJ2-4
TGTGCCAGCAGCGTAGGAGCGGGGGAGGGGAACATTCAGTACTTC
CASSVGAGEGNIQYF
>TRBV5-1|-|-|TRBJ1-3
TGCGCCAGCAGCTTGGCCGCTGGAAACACCATATATTTT
CASSLAAGNTIYF
>TRBV11-2|-|-|TRBJ2-7
TGTGCCAGCAGCTTAGATTGGCAGGGGTCCTACGAGCAGTACTTC
CASSLDWQGSYEQYF
>TRBV28|-|-|TRBJ1-1
TGTGCCAGCAGTCCGACGGGGGGGTCTAGGGCTTTCTTT
CASSPTGGSRAFF
>TRBV28|-|TRBD1|TRBJ1-5
TGTGCCAGCAGTGCCGTGACAGGGGACAATCAGCCCCAGCATTTT
CASSAVTGDNQPQHF
>TRBV19|-|TRBD1|TRBJ2-5
TGTGCCAGTAGTACCCGGGACAGGGGGCAGGAGACCCAGTACTTC
CASSTRDRGQETQYF
>TRBV9|-|TRBD1|TRBJ1-2
TGTGCCAGCAGCGCTTACAGGGGCGGGCAAAACTATGGCTACACCTTC
CASSAYRGGQNYGYTF
>TRBV15|-|-|TRBJ1-2
TGTGCCACCAGCAGGCCGGACTTTGGGGGGAACTATGGCTACACCTTC
CATSRPDFGGNYGYTF
>TRBV4-2|-|TRBD2|TRBJ2-7
TGTGCCAGCAGCCAAGCGGGGGGGAGCTCCTACGAGCAGTACTTC
CASSQAGGSSYEQYF
>TRBV7-9|-|TRBD1|TRBJ2-7
TGTGCCAGCAGCTCCCCGGGACAGTTAGCCGAGCAGTACTTC
CASSSPGQLAEQYF
>TRBV19|-|TRBD1|TRBJ2-7
TGTGCCAGTAGTATAGCGGCCGACAGGGGTTTAGAGCAGTACTTC
CASSIAADRGLEQYF
>TRBV5-4|-|-|TRBJ2-1
TGTGCCAGCACCTCTGAGGAGGTAGTTGAGCAGTTCTTC
CASTSEEVVEQFF
>TRBV6-5|-|TRBD1|TRBJ1-2
TGTGCCAGCGGGCCGGGACAGAGCTATGGCTACACCTTC
CASGPGQSYGYTF
>TRBV13|-|-|TRBJ2-5
TGTGCCAGCAGCGCCGGCGGGGAGACCCAGTACTTC
CASSAGGETQYF
>TRBV27|-|TRBD1|TRBJ1-1
TGTGCCAGCAGTCTACGACAGGGAGGGACTGAAGCTTTCTTT
CASSLRQGGTEAFF
>TRBV28|once|-|TRBJ1-6
TGTGCCAGCAGATATAGTTTTTCACCCCTCCACTTT
CASRYSFSPLHF
>TRBV7-2|once|-|TRBJ2-7
TGTGCCAGCAGCCCCCGGTACCTCCTCGAGCAGTACTTC
CASSPRYLLEQYF
>TRBV13|-|-|TRBJ2-1
TGTGCCAGCAGCTTCGGGCTGCCTGGTGAGCAGTTCTTC
CASSFGLPGEQFF
>TRBV2|once|-|TRBJ2-3
TGTGCCAGCAGTGACCGGAGCACAGATACGCAGTATTTT
CASSDRSTDTQYF
>TRBV10-3|-|TRBD2|TRBJ2-4
TGTGCCATCAGTGATCCTGGACTAGCGGGAGGAGAAAACATTCAGTACTTC
CAISDPGLAGGENIQYF
>TRBV28|-|TRBD1|TRBJ1-5
TGTGCCAGCAGCCGAGGAACAGGGGGATTCTATCAGCCCCAGCATTTT
CASSRGTGGFYQPQHF
>TRBV6-6|-|-|TRBJ1-5
TGTGCCAGCACTATCCGGGGGAATCAGCCCCAGCATTTT
CASTIRGNQPQHF
>TRBV6-4|-|-|TRBJ2-4
TGTGCCAGCAGTGACTCCCGGGGGATAGCCAAAAACATTCAGTACTTC
CASSDSRGIAKNIQYF
>TRBV5-6|once|-|TRBJ2-7
TGTGCCAGCAGCTTGGGGGTTCCTATCGCCGAGCAGTACTTC
CASSLGVPIAEQYF
>TRBV5-1|-|TRBD1|TRBJ1-6
TGCGCCAGCAGCTCAGGGACAGGGGATAATTCACCCCTCCACTTT
CASSSGTGDNSPLHF
>TRBV5-1|-|TRBD1|TRBJ2-2
TGCGCCAGCAGCTACGGGACAGGGGCGGTGAGCACCGGGGAGCTGTTTTTT
CASSYGTGAVSTGELFF
>TRBV19|-|-|TRBJ2-3
TGTGCCAGTAGTATACTAGGGGCGAGCACAGATACGCAGTATTTT
CASSILGASTDTQYF